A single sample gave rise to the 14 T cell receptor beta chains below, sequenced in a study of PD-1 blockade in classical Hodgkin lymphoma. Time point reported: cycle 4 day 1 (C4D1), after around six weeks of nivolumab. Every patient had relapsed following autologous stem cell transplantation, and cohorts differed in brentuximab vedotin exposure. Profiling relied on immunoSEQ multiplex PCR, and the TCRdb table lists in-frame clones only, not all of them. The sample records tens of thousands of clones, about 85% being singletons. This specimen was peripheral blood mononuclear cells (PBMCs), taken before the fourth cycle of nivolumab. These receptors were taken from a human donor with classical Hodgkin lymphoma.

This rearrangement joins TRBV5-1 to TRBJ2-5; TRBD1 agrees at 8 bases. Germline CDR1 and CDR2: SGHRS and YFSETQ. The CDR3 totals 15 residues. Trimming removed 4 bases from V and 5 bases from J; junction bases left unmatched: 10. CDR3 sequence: CASSTGQGSGETQYF. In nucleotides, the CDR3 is TGCGCCAGCAGCACCGGACAGGGATCGGGGGAGACCCAGTACTTC.

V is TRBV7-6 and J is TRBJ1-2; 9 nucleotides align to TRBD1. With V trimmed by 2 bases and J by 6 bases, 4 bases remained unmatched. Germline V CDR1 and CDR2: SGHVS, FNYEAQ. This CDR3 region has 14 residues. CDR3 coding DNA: TGTGCCAGCAGCTTAACCGGGACAGGGAATGGCTACACCTTC. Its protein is CASSLTGTGNGYTF. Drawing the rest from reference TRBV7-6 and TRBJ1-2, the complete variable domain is GAGVSQSPRYKVTKRGQDVALRCDPISGHVSLYWYRQALGQGPEFLTYFNYEAQQDKSGLPNDRFSAERPEGSISTLTIQRTEQRDSAMYRCASSLTGTGNGYTFGSGTRLTVV.

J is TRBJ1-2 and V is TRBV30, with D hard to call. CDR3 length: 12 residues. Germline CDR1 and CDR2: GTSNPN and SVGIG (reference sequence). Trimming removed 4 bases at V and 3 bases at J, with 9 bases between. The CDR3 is CAWMGADYGYTF. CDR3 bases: TGTGCCTGGATGGGTGCGGACTATGGCTACACCTTC.

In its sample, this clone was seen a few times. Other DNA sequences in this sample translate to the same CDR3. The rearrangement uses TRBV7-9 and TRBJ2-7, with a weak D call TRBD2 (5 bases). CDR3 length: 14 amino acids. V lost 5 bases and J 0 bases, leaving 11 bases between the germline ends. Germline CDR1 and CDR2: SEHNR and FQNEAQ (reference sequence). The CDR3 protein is CASSRDRGSYEQYF. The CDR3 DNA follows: TGTGCCAGCAGCCGCGACCGGGGCTCCTACGAGCAGTACTTC.

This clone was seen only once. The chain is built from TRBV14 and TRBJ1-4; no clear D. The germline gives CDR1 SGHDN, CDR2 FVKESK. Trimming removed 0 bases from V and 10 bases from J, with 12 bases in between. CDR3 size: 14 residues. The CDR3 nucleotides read TGTGCCAGCAGCCAAGATGGTGGTCTTCGAAAACTGTTTTTT. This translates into CASSQDGGLRKLFF.

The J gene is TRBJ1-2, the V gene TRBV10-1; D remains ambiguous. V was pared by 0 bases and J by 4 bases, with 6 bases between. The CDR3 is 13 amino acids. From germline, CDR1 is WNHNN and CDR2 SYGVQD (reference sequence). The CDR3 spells CASSESGSYGYTF. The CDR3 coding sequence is TGCGCCAGCAGTGAGTCGGGAAGCTATGGCTACACCTTC.

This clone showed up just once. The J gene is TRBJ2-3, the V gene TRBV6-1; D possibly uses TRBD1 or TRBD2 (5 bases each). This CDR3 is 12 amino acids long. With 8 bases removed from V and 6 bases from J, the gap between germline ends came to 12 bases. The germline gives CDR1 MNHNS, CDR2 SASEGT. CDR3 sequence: CASFRDRDTQYF. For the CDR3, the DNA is TGTGCCAGCTTCCGGGACCGCGATACGCAGTATTTT.

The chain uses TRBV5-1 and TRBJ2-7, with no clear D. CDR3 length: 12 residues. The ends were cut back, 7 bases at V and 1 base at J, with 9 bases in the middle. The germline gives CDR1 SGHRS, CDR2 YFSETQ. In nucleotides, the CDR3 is TGCGCCAGCCGTTCGGTTTCCTACGAGCAGTACTTC. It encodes CASRSVSYEQYF.

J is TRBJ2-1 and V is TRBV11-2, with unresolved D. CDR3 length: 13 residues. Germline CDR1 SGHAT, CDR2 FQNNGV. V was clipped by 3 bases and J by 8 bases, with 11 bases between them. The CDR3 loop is CASSFGPYHEQFF. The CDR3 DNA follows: TGTGCCAGCAGCTTTGGACCTTACCATGAGCAGTTCTTC. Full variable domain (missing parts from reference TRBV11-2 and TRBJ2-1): EAGVAQSPRYKIIEKRQSVAFWCNPISGHATLYWYQQILGQGPKLLIQFQNNGVVDDSQLPKDRFSAERLKGVDSTLKIQPAKLEDSAVYLCASSFGPYHEQFFGPGTRLTVL.

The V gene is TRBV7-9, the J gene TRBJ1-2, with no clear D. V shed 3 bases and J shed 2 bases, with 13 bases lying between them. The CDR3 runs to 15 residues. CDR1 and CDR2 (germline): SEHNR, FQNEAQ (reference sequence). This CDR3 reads CASSFPMTENYGYTF. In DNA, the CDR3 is TGTGCCAGCAGCTTCCCCATGACGGAGAACTATGGCTACACCTTC.

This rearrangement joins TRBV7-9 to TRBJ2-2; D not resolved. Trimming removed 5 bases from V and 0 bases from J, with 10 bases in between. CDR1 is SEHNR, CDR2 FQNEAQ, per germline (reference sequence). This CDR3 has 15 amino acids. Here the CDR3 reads CASSPRGPNTGELFF. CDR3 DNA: TGTGCCAGCAGCCCGCGCGGTCCGAACACCGGGGAGCTGTTTTTT.

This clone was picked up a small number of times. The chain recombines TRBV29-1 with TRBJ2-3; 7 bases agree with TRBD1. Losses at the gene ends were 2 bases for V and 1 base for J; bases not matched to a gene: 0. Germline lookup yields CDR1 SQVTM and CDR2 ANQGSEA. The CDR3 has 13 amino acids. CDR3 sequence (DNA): TGCAGCGTTGAACAGGGGGGCACAGATACGCAGTATTTT. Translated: CSVEQGGTDTQYF.

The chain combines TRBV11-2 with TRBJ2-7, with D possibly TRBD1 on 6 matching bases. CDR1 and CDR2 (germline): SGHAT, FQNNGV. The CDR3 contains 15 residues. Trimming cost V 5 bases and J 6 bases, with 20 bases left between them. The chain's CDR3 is CASSQPFRTTGEQYF. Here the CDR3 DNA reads TGTGCCAGCAGCCAGCCTTTTCGCACGACAGGCGAGCAGTACTTC.

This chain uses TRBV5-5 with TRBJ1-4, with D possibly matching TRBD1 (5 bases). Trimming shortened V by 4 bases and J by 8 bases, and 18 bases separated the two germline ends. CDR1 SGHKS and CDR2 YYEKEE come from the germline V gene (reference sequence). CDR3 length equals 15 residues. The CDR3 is CASSRDGGMWEKLFF. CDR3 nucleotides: TGTGCCAGCAGCCGCGATGGGGGGATGTGGGAAAAACTGTTTTTT. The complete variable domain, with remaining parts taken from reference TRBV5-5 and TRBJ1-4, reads DAGVTQSPTHLIKTRGQQVTLRCSPISGHKSVSWYQQVLGQGPQFIFQYYEKEERGRGNFPDRFSARQFPNYSSELNVNALLLGDSALYLCASSRDGGMWEKLFFGSGTQLSVL.